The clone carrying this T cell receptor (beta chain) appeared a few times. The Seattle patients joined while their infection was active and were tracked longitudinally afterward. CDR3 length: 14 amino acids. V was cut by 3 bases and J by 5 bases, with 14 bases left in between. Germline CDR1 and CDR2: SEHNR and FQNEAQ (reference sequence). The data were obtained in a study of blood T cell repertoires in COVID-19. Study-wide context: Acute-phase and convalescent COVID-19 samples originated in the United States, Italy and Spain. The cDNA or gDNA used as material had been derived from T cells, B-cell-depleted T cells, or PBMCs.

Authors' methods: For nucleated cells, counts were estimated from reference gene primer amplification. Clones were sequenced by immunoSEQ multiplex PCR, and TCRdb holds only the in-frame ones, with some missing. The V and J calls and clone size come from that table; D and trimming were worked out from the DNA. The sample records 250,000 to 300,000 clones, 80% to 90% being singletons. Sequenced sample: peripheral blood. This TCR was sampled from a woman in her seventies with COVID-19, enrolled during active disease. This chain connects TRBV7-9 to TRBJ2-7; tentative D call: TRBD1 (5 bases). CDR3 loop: CASSFSSGLDEQYF. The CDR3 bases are TGTGCCAGCAGCTTCTCATCAGGGCTAGACGAGCAGTACTTC.